Detailed here is one T cell receptor beta chain. What it binds is unknown. This sample stems from a study of identical twins. The CDR3 consists of 14 residues. The V gene's germline CDR1 is ENHRY and CDR2 SYGVKD. V was clipped by 8 bases and J by 5 bases; unmatched bases: 10. TCRdb passed the 5' RACE reads through MiXCR, listing each CDR3 protein once. The sample carries 540,000 or so distinct CDR3 sequences, around 24% recorded once. Study results and caveats: Where out-of-frame alpha sequences were twin-shared, they showed excess low generation probability. The more abundant beta clonotypes in cord blood had fewer insertions, and memory repertoires did not show this. Out-of-frame beta sequences exhibited a weaker degree of excess twin sharing.

This sample also belongs to another study, concerning yellow fever vaccine responses in identical twins.

This TCR was recovered from a young woman in good health. Material for sequencing was CD4+ T cells sorted from blood. This chain uses TRBV10-3 with TRBJ2-3; 7 positions agree with TRBD2. The CDR3 here is CAIRLSGTGDTQYF. The CDR3 DNA reads as TGTGCCATCCGATTAAGCGGGACCGGAGATACGCAGTATTTT.